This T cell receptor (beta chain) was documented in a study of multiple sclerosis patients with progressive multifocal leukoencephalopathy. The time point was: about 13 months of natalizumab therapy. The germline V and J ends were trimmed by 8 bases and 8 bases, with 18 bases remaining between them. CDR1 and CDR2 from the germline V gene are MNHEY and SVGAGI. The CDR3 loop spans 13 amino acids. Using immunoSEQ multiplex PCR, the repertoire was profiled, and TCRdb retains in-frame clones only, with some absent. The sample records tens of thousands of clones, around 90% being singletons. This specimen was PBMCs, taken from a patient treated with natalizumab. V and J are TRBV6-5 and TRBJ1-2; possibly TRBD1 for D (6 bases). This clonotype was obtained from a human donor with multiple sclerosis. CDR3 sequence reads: CASGYRDAAGYTF. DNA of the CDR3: TGTGCCAGCGGGTACAGGGACGCGGCGGGCTACACCTTC.